Below, 27 T cell receptor beta chains from the same sample are listed, as sequenced in a study of blood T cell repertoires in COVID-19. Measured with immunoSEQ multiplex PCR; TCRdb has only the in-frame clones, and not every one. The sample consists of tens of thousands of clones, roughly 80% of them appearing once. Specimen: peripheral blood. The receptors stem from a human donor in a cohort sampled during active or convalescent COVID-19.

Remarks on this clone: The identical CDR3 is also encoded by other nucleotide sequences in the sample. V is TRBV6-2 or TRBV6-3 and J is TRBJ1-1; D remains ambiguous. CDR1 and CDR2 from the germline V gene are MNHEY and SVGEGT. CDR3 length: 15 residues. Trimming took off 4 bases at V and 1 base at J, with 13 bases between the two ends. The CDR3 here is CASSSRLLRNTEAFF. For the CDR3, the DNA is TGTGCCAGCAGTTCTCGCCTGCTACGGAACACTGAAGCTTTCTTT.

The V gene is TRBV6-5, the J gene TRBJ1-2; D gene unclear. CDR3 length equals 16 residues. The V gene's germline CDR1 is MNHEY and CDR2 SVGAGI. The ends were cut back, 2 bases at V and 2 bases at J, with 15 bases in the middle. The CDR3 here is CASSYPAKGGNYGYTF. CDR3 sequence (DNA): TGTGCCAGCAGTTACCCGGCTAAGGGAGGGAACTATGGCTACACCTTC.

The CDR3 DNA reads as TGTGCCAGCAGCTCGACGGGACAGGGGGCCGCAGATACGCAGTATTTT. Protein product: CASSSTGQGAADTQYF. This chain connects TRBV7-3 to TRBJ2-3; 12 positions match TRBD1. The CDR3 totals 16 residues. V shed 4 bases and J 4 bases; nucleotides not matched to a gene: 6. The germline V gene has CDR1 SGHTA and CDR2 FQGTGA. The variable domain in full, with the rest retrieved from reference TRBV7-3 and TRBJ2-3, is GAGVSQTPSNKVTEKGKYVELRCDPISGHTALYWYRQSLGQGPEFLIYFQGTGAADDSGLPNDRFFAVRPEGSVSTLKIQRTERGDSAVYLCASSSTGQGAADTQYFGPGTRLTVL.

J is TRBJ2-7 and V is TRBV5-1, with 9 bases that match TRBD2. This CDR3 spans 14 amino acids. V shed 3 bases and J 3 bases; nucleotides not matched to a gene: 4. Germline V CDR1 and CDR2: SGHRS, YFSETQ. Here the CDR3 reads CASSSSGGSYEQYF. CDR3 nucleotides: TGCGCCAGCAGCTCGAGCGGGGGGAGCTACGAGCAGTACTTC.

V and J are TRBV6-5 and TRBJ1-1; tentatively, D is TRBD1 (6 bases). CDR3 size: 13 residues. The V end lost 5 bases, the J end lost 0 bases, and 7 bases lay between the germline ends. CDR1 is MNHEY and CDR2 is SVGAGI in the germline V gene. CDR3 sequence reads: CASSTGMNTEAFF. CDR3 nucleotides: TGTGCCAGCAGTACAGGGATGAACACTGAAGCTTTCTTT.

Turning to this clone: The same CDR3 arises from other DNA sequences in this sample as well. This rearrangement joins TRBV30 to TRBJ1-5; possible D gene TRBD1, 5 bases. CDR3 size: 13 residues. Trimming removed 0 bases from V and 4 bases from J, with 7 bases in between. Looked up from germline, CDR1 is GTSNPN and CDR2 is SVGIG (reference sequence). The CDR3 DNA is TGTGCCTGGAGTGTGGCAGGGAATCAGCCCCAGCATTTT. It encodes CAWSVAGNQPQHF. Variable domain in full (rest from reference TRBV30 and TRBJ1-5): SQTIHQWPATLVQPVGSPLSLECTVEGTSNPNLYWYRQAAGRGLQLLFYSVGIGQISSEVPQNLSASRPQDRQFILSSKKLLLSDSGFYLCAWSVAGNQPQHFGDGTRLSIL.

With regard to this clone: The germline gene is not matched at one end of the junction; a read error may be the cause. Other nucleotide sequences from this sample produce the same CDR3. The chain is built from TRBV29-1 and TRBJ1-2; no clear D gene. CDR1 is SQVTM and CDR2 is ANQGSEA in the germline V gene. CDR3 length: 10 residues. The CDR3 here is CSDKYYGYTF. The CDR3 DNA reads TGCAGCGACAAGTACTATGGTTACACCTTC.

The J gene is TRBJ2-1, the V gene TRBV6-5, with 8 nucleotides matching TRBD2. This CDR3 is 16 amino acids long. V was clipped by 0 bases and J by 4 bases; unmatched bases: 5. CDR1 is MNHEY, CDR2 SVGAGI, per germline. The CDR3 nucleotides read TGTGCCAGCAGTTACTCTAGCGGGGAAATTTACAATGAGCAGTTCTTC. It codes for CASSYSSGEIYNEQFF.

The CDR3 region has the DNA TGTGCCAGCAGTCCCCAGGGAAATAACTATGGCTACACCTTC. This codes for CASSPQGNNYGYTF. The J gene is TRBJ1-2, the V gene TRBV6-2 or TRBV6-3; weak D call: TRBD1 (5 bases). Per germline, CDR1 MNHEY and CDR2 SVGEGT. V lost 5 bases to trimming and J lost 1 base, with 11 bases between them. The CDR3 runs to 14 residues.

This clone rates as medium-sized. The chain recombines TRBV6-2 or TRBV6-3 with TRBJ1-1; D ambiguous. The CDR3 length is 15 residues. Deletions cut 2 bases from V and 1 base from J, with 11 bases between. CDR1 and CDR2 (germline): MNHEY, SVGEGT. Here the CDR3 reads CASSYRQVKNTEAFF. DNA of the CDR3: TGTGCCAGCAGTTACAGGCAGGTTAAGAACACTGAAGCTTTCTTT.

The chain joins TRBV9 to TRBJ2-5, with 12 bases lining up with TRBD1. The germline V gene has CDR1 SGDLS and CDR2 YYNGEE. The CDR3 is made up of 16 amino acids. V shed 0 bases and J 5 bases; nucleotides not matched to a gene: 5. The CDR3 reads CASSVDRDRGRETQYF. The CDR3 nucleotides are TGTGCCAGCAGCGTAGACCGGGACAGGGGGCGTGAGACCCAGTACTTC.

The chain uses TRBV10-1 and TRBJ2-7, with 11 nucleotides matching TRBD2. CDR3 size: 16 residues. CDR1 is WNHNN, CDR2 SYGVQD, per germline (reference sequence). V dropped 6 bases and J dropped 4; count of bases not matched to a gene: 11. CDR3 bases: TGCGCCAGCAGGACGGGCCTAGCGGGGGGCATGTACGAGCAGTACTTC. Its translation: CASRTGLAGGMYEQYF.

The chain combines TRBV7-9 with TRBJ2-5, with a tentative D call TRBD2 (5 bases). From germline, CDR1 is SEHNR and CDR2 FQNEAQ (reference sequence). Trimming took off 1 base at V and 2 bases at J, with 8 bases between the two ends. The CDR3 covers 14 residues. The CDR3 is CASSLDTGQETQYF. CDR3 bases: TGTGCCAGCAGCTTAGATACGGGGCAAGAGACCCAGTACTTC.

The chain has TRBV10-2 and TRBJ2-7, with D unresolved. Trimming removed 3 bases from V and 1 base from J, with 4 bases in between. CDR1 WSHSY and CDR2 SAAADI come from the germline V gene. The CDR3 has 12 amino acids. The CDR3 reads CASSDGSYEQYF. The CDR3 DNA reads as TGCGCCAGCAGTGACGGTTCCTACGAGCAGTACTTC.

V usage is TRBV27 and J usage is TRBJ2-7; TRBD1 matches at 7 bases. Germline loops: CDR1 MNHEY, CDR2 SMNVEV (reference sequence). The CDR3 covers 16 residues. V lost 5 bases, J lost 0 bases, and 10 bases stayed unmatched. The CDR3 DNA sequence: TGTGCCAGCAGTCCCCCCATGGCAGGGGGCTCCTACGAGCAGTACTTC. Residues: CASSPPMAGGSYEQYF.

This chain links TRBV2 with TRBJ1-3, with D unresolved. The CDR3 spans 14 residues. V shed 2 bases and J shed 5 bases, with 10 bases lying between them. Germline V CDR1 and CDR2: SNHLY, FYNNEI. The CDR3 sequence: CASSELAGRNTIYF. CDR3 bases: TGTGCCAGCAGTGAACTCGCAGGTCGAAACACCATATATTTT.

This chain joins TRBV9 and TRBJ1-1; 8 positions match TRBD1. Per germline, CDR1 SGDLS and CDR2 YYNGEE. The CDR3 runs to 15 residues. V lost 2 bases to trimming and J lost 4 bases; unmatched junction nucleotides: 7. The CDR3 DNA follows: TGTGCCAGCAGCGTGACCGGACAGGGAAGCACTGAAGCTTTCTTT. Translated: CASSVTGQGSTEAFF.

This chain links TRBV11-2 with TRBJ1-2; TRBD1 is a possible D gene (5 bases). Per the germline V gene, CDR1 is SGHAT and CDR2 is FQNNGV. There are 15 residues in the CDR3. V lost 1 base, J lost 2 bases, and 11 bases lay in between. CDR3 in DNA: TGTGCCAGCAGCTTAGCCCTTCAGGGAAACTATGGCTACACCTTC. Encoded protein: CASSLALQGNYGYTF.

The genes are TRBV6-2 or TRBV6-3 and TRBJ2-7; 11 nucleotides match TRBD2. CDR1 is MNHEY and CDR2 is SVGEGT in the germline V gene. Losses at the gene ends were 5 bases for V and 2 bases for J; bases not matched to a gene: 2. CDR3 size: 14 residues. For the CDR3, the DNA is TGTGCCAGCAGTCATAGCGGGGGGGCCTACGAGCAGTACTTC. Translation: CASSHSGGAYEQYF.

The V call is TRBV24-1, the J call TRBJ1-1; D possibly corresponds to TRBD1 (6 bases). Trimming removed 3 bases from V and 8 bases from J, with 12 bases in between. CDR3 length equals 13 residues. The germline V gene has CDR1 KGHDR and CDR2 SFDVKD. The CDR3 sequence is CATSDPGTKEAFF. CDR3 DNA: TGTGCCACCAGTGATCCCGGGACAAAAGAAGCTTTCTTT.

The chain has TRBV11-2 and TRBJ2-1, with a weak D call TRBD2 (5 bases). Trimming took off 3 bases at V and 0 bases at J, with 9 bases between the two ends. The CDR3 is made up of 15 amino acids. Germline V lookup: CDR1 SGHAT, CDR2 FQNNGV. The CDR3, as DNA: TGTGCCAGCAGCTTCATCGCGGGCTCCTACAATGAGCAGTTCTTC. Translation: CASSFIAGSYNEQFF. The variable domain in full, with the rest retrieved from reference TRBV11-2 and TRBJ2-1, is EAGVAQSPRYKIIEKRQSVAFWCNPISGHATLYWYQQILGQGPKLLIQFQNNGVVDDSQLPKDRFSAERLKGVDSTLKIQPAKLEDSAVYLCASSFIAGSYNEQFFGPGTRLTVL.

J is TRBJ2-5 and V is TRBV6-5, with 8 bases identical to TRBD2. V lost 6 bases to trimming and J lost 1 base; unmatched junction nucleotides: 7. Looked up from germline, CDR1 is MNHEY and CDR2 is SVGAGI. The CDR3 runs 15 residues. CDR3 bases: TGTGCCAGCAGGGCTAGCGGGCGTACCCAAGAGACCCAGTACTTC. Its translation: CASRASGRTQETQYF.

The chain has TRBV19 and TRBJ2-7, with 7 bases fitting TRBD1. V lost 5 bases, J lost 4 bases, and 5 bases stayed unmatched. The CDR3 spans 13 residues. The germline V gene encodes CDR1 LNHDA and CDR2 SQIVND (reference sequence). The DNA for the CDR3 is TGTGCCAGTAGTCTTCAACAGGGGTACGAGCAGTACTTC. Translation gives CASSLQQGYEQYF.

In nucleotides, the CDR3 is TGTGCCAGCAGTATCAGGACAGGGAACACCGGGGAGCTGTTTTTT. Its translation is CASSIRTGNTGELFF. The chain recombines TRBV6-5 with TRBJ2-2; 7 nucleotides align to TRBD1. V lost 5 bases to trimming and J lost 1 base; unmatched junction nucleotides: 4. This CDR3 contains 15 residues. Germline V gene data show CDR1 as MNHEY and CDR2 as SVGAGI.

The chain has TRBV5-6 and TRBJ1-6, with a possible D match to TRBD1 (5 bases). V dropped 1 base and J dropped 7 bases, with 18 bases sitting between them. This CDR3 region has 17 residues. Germline CDR1 reads SGHDT; CDR2 reads YYEEEE. The CDR3: CASSLPPAQGSNSPLHF. CDR3 sequence (DNA): TGTGCCAGCAGCTTGCCCCCGGCCCAGGGAAGCAATTCACCCCTCCACTTT.

In the case of this clone: Compared with germline, one end of the junction differs, possibly owing to a read error. This rearrangement joins TRBV5-6 to TRBJ1-2; TRBD1 is a possible D gene (6 bases). This CDR3 is built from 14 residues. Germline V CDR1 and CDR2: SGHDT, YYEEEE. CDR3: CASSLGHLYRGYTF. CDR3 nucleotides: TGTGCCAGCAGTTTGGGACACCTGTATCGTGGCTACACCTTC.

The chain carries TRBV3-1 (or the pseudogene TRBV3-2) and TRBJ1-2; D is ambiguous. Per the germline V gene, CDR1 is LGHDT and CDR2 is YNNKEL (reference sequence). V was trimmed by 6 bases and J by 2 bases, leaving 10 bases between them. The CDR3 loop spans 13 amino acids. The CDR3 sequence: CASRRSLNYGYTF. CDR3 nucleotides: TGTGCCAGCAGGAGGTCGTTGAACTATGGCTACACCTTC.